Sequencing of this T cell receptor beta chain was carried out in a study of blood T cell repertoires in COVID-19. Study at large: Spain, Italy and the United States supplied samples that represented acute and convalescent COVID-19. PBMCs, B-cell-depleted T cells, or T cells provided the cDNA or gDNA that made up the material.

As originally analysed: Amplified reference gene primers provided the basis for estimating nucleated cell counts. Method: immunoSEQ multiplex PCR; TCRdb's copy keeps in-frame clones and lacks some. That table gives V, J and clone size, and the DNA gave D and trimming. The sample yields hundreds of thousands of clones, roughly nine tenths seen once. The junction had 7 bases not matched to a gene; V was cut back by 6 bases and J by 0 bases. This CDR3 has 16 residues. The germline V gene has CDR1 MDHEN and CDR2 SYDVKM. The sample consisted of peripheral blood. The chain couples TRBV28 to TRBJ2-2; 7 bases agree with TRBD1. This TCR derives from a man between 60 and 70 years old who had recovered from COVID-19. CDR3 nucleotide sequence: TGTGCCAGCAGACAAACAGGGGCCCCGAACACCGGGGAGCTGTTTTTT. This gives the protein CASRQTGAPNTGELFF.